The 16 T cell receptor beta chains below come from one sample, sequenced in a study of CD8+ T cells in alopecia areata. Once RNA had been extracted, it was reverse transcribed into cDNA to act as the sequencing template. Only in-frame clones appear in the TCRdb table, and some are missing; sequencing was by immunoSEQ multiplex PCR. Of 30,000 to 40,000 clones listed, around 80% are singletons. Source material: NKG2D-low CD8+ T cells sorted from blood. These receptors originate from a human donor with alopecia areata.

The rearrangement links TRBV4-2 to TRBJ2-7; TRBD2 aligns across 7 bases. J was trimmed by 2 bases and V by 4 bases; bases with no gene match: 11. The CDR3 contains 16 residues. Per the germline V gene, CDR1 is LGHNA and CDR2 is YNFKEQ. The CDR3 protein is CASSLQPTSSAYEQYF. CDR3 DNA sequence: TGTGCCAGCAGCCTACAACCGACTAGCTCGGCCTACGAGCAGTACTTC.

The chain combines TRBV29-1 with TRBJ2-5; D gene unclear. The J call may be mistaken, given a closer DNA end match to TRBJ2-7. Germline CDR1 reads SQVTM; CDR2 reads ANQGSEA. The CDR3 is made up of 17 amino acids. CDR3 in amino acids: CSVEEPNGPEISYEQYF. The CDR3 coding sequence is TGCAGCGTTGAAGAGCCCAACGGTCCCGAGATCTCCTACGAGCAGTACTTC.

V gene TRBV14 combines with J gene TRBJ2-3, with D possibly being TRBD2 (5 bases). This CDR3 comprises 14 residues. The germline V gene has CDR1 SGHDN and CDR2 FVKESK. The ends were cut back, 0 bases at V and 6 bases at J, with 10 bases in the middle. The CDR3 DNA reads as TGTGCCAGCAGCCAAGATGTCCGGAGGGATACGCAGTATTTT. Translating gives CASSQDVRRDTQYF.

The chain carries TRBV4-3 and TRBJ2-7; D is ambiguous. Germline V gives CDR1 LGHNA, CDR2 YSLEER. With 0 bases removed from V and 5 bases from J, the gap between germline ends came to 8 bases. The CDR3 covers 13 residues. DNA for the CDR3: TGCGCCAGCAGCCAAGATCGGGTCCACGAGCAGTACTTC. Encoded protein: CASSQDRVHEQYF.

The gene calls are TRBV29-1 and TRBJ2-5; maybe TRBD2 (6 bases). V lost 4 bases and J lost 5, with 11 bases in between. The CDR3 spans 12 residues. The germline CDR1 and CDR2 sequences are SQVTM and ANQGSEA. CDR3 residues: CSVVGEEETQYF. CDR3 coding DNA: TGCAGCGTTGTGGGGGAGGAGGAGACCCAGTACTTC.

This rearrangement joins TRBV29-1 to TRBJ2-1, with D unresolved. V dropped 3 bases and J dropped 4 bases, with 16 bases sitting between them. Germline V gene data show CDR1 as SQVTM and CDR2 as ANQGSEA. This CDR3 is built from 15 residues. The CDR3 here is CSVDNGIDVYNEQFF. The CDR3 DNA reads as TGCAGCGTTGATAATGGGATCGATGTATACAATGAGCAGTTCTTC.

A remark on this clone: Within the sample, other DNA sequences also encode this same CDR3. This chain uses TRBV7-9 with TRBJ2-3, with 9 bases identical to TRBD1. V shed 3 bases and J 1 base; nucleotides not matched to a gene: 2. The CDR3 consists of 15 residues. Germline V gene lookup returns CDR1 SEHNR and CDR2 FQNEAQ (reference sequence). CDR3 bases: TGTGCCAGCAGCTTCTGGACAGGGGGCACAGATACGCAGTATTTT. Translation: CASSFWTGGTDTQYF.

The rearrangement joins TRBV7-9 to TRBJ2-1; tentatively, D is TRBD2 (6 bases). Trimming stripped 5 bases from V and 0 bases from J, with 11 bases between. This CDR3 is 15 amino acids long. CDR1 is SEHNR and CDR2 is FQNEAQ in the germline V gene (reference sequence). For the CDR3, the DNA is TGTGCCAGCAGCCCCGGAGGGAGCTCCTACAATGAGCAGTTCTTC. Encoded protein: CASSPGGSSYNEQFF.

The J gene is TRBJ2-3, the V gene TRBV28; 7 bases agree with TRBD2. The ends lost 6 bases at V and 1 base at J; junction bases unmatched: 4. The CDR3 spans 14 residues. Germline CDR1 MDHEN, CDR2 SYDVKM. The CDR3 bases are TGTGCCAGCAGCCTACTAGCGCGCACAGATACGCAGTATTTT. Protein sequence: CASSLLARTDTQYF.

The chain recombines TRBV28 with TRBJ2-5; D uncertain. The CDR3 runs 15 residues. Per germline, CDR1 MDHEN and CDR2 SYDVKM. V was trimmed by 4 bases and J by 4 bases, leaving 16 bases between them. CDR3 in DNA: TGTGCCAGCAGTTCAAAGGCCCTAGAGATAGAGACCCAGTACTTC. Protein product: CASSSKALEIETQYF.

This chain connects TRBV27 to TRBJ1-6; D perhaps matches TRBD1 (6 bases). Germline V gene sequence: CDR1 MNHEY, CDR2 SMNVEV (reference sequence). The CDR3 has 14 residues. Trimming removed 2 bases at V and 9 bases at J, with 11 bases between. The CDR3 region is CASSLTDSFSPLHF. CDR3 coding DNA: TGTGCCAGCAGTTTAACGGACAGCTTTTCACCCCTCCACTTT.

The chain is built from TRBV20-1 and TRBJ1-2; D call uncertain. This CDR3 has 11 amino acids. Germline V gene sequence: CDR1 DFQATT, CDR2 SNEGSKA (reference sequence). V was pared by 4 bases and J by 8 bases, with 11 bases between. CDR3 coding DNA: TGCAGTGCTAAACCCCCAATGGGCTACACCTTC. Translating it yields CSAKPPMGYTF.

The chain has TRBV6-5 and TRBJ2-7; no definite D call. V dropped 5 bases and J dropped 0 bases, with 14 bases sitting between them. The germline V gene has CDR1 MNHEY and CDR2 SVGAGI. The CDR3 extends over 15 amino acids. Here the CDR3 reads CASSQKNLPSYEQYF. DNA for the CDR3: TGTGCCAGCAGTCAGAAGAACCTGCCCTCCTACGAGCAGTACTTC.

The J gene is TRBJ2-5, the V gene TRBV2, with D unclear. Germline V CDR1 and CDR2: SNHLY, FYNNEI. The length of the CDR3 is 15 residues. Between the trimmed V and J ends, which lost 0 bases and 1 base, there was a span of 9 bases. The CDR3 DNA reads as TGTGCCAGCAGTGAAGCACGACTCGGCCAAGAGACCCAGTACTTC. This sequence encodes CASSEARLGQETQYF.

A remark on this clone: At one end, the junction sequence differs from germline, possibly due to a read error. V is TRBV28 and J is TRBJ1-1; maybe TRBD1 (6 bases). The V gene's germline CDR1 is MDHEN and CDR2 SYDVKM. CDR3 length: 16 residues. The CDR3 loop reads CASSPIPTGSATEAFF. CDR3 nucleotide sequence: TGTGCCAGCAGCCCGATACCGACAGGAAGCGCCACTGAAGCTTTCTTC.

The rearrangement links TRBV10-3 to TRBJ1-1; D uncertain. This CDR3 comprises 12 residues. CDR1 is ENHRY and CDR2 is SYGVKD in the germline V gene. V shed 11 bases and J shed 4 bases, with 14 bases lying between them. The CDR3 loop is CAPTMPLTEAFF. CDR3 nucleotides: TGTGCCCCGACTATGCCGCTCACTGAAGCTTTCTTT.